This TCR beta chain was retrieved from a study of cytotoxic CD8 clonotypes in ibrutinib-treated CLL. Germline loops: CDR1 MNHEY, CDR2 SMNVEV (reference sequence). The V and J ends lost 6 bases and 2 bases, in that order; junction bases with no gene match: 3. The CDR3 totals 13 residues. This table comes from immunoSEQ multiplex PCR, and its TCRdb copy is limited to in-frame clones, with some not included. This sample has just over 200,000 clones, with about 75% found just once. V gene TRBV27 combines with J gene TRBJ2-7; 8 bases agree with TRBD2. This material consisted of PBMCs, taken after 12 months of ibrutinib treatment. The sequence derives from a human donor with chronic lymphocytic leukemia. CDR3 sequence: CASSPGLAYEQYF. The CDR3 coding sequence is TGTGCCAGCAGCCCGGGACTAGCCTACGAGCAGTACTTC.